The 18 T cell receptor beta chains presented below share a single source sample, sequenced in a study of shared clonotypes between healthy human individuals. Some clones are missing from TCRdb's copy, which holds only in-frame ones; the method was immunoSEQ multiplex PCR. The data contain about 1.1 million clones, about 84% of them singletons. Material for sequencing was memory CD4+ T cells from PBMCs. Subset in this sample: CD45RA-negative fraction. These receptors all come from a man aged 18-30 years in good health. Some clones in this sample may be carry-over from other donors' samples.

This clone was seen only once. The V gene is TRBV7-2, the J gene TRBJ2-5, with D unclear. Germline-derived CDR1 and CDR2 are SGHTA and FQGNSA. The CDR3 contains 15 residues. V lost 1 base and J lost 0, with 9 bases in between. The CDR3 reads CASSLVLGNQETQYF. The CDR3, as DNA: TGTGCCAGCAGCTTAGTTTTGGGCAACCAAGAGACCCAGTACTTC. Filled out from reference TRBV7-2 and TRBJ2-5, the complete variable domain reads GAGVSQSPSNKVTEKGKDVELRCDPISGHTALYWYRQSLGQGLEFLIYFQGNSAPDKSGLPSDRFSAERTGGSVSTLTIQRTQQEDSAVYLCASSLVLGNQETQYFGPGTRLLVL.

V and J are TRBV27 and TRBJ1-5; D is unclear. CDR3 length: 15 residues. Germline V CDR1 and CDR2: MNHEY, SMNVEV (reference sequence). Trimming left V 2 bases short and J 1 base short, with 9 bases between. The CDR3 region has the DNA TGTGCCAGCAGTTTAACCAAGCTAAGCAATCAGCCCCAGCATTTT. This gives the protein CASSLTKLSNQPQHF.

In its sample, this clone was seen many times. The rearrangement links TRBV29-1 to TRBJ2-3; 11 bases are a match to TRBD1. CDR1 is SQVTM and CDR2 is ANQGSEA in the germline V gene. This CDR3 spans 13 amino acids. V lost 6 bases to trimming and J lost 5 bases; unmatched junction nucleotides: 4. CDR3 protein: CSVADRGRDTQYF. CDR3 DNA: TGCAGCGTCGCGGACAGGGGGCGAGATACGCAGTATTTT.

The chain joins TRBV10-3 to TRBJ2-5; TRBD1 matches 7 bases. Germline assignment: CDR1 ENHRY and CDR2 SYGVKD. Trimming cost V 6 bases and J 0 bases; bases outside gene matches: 4. The CDR3 consists of 14 residues. CDR3 nucleotide sequence: TGTGCCATCAGCTCGGGACAGAACCAAGAGACCCAGTACTTC. Translation: CAISSGQNQETQYF.

As regards this clone: The identical CDR3 is also encoded by other nucleotide sequences in the sample. V is TRBV2 and J is TRBJ2-7; a weak D match, TRBD1 (6 bases). Germline V gene lookup returns CDR1 SNHLY and CDR2 FYNNEI. The CDR3 has 14 residues. V was shortened by 5 bases and J by 1 base, with 12 bases between the two germline ends. DNA for the CDR3: TGTGCCAGCAGTCCTGGGCAGGGGTCCTACGAGCAGTACTTC. It is translated as CASSPGQGSYEQYF.

In its sample, this clone was seen once. V and J are TRBV30 and TRBJ2-5, with TRBD2 as a possible D gene (5 bases). V shed 3 bases and J shed 14 bases, with 16 bases lying between them. Germline V lookup: CDR1 GTSNPN, CDR2 SVGIG (reference sequence). This CDR3 is built from 11 residues. This CDR3 reads CAWSSDWSRYF. The CDR3 bases are TGTGCCTGGAGCTCGGACTGGTCCCGATACTTC.

This chain connects TRBV5-4 to TRBJ2-4; the match to TRBD1 covers 7 bases. The ends lost 6 bases at V and 2 bases at J; junction bases unmatched: 11. This CDR3 spans 16 amino acids. Germline V gene lookup returns CDR1 SGHNT and CDR2 YYREEE (reference sequence). The CDR3 DNA reads TGTGCCAGCACCGAACGAAGACAGGGAACCAAAAACATTCAGTACTTC. Protein: CASTERRQGTKNIQYF.

V and J are TRBV6-1 and TRBJ2-7; D is perhaps TRBD1 or TRBD2 (6 bases each). The germline V and J ends were trimmed by 4 bases and 3 bases, with 19 bases remaining between them. This CDR3 region has 16 residues. The germline V gene encodes CDR1 MNHNS and CDR2 SASEGT. CDR3 protein: CASSAQEEGGLYEQYF. DNA for the CDR3: TGTGCCAGCAGTGCACAAGAGGAGGGGGGCCTCTACGAGCAGTACTTC.

This clone appeared a single time. This rearrangement joins TRBV7-3 to TRBJ1-5; D remains ambiguous. Germline loops: CDR1 SGHTA, CDR2 FQGTGA. This CDR3 spans 13 amino acids. Trimming left V 5 bases short and J 5 bases short, with 10 bases between. The CDR3 sequence: CASSVREHQPQHF. The DNA for the CDR3 is TGTGCCAGCAGCGTCCGAGAGCATCAGCCCCAGCATTTT.

J is TRBJ1-3 and V is TRBV28, with D possibly TRBD1 on 6 matching bases. V dropped 6 bases and J dropped 0 bases, with 21 bases sitting between them. CDR1 MDHEN and CDR2 SYDVKM come from the germline V gene. The CDR3 is 18 amino acids. The CDR3 sequence: CASSTEGDWWGSGNTIYF. CDR3 nucleotides: TGTGCCAGCAGCACAGAGGGGGACTGGTGGGGCTCTGGAAACACCATATATTTT.

The chain is built from TRBV7-8 and TRBJ1-2, with a tentative D call TRBD1 (5 bases). V was clipped by 1 base and J by 10 bases, with 10 bases between them. Germline CDR1 is SGHVS and CDR2 is FQNEAQ. The CDR3 covers 12 residues. CDR3 sequence reads: CASSLVQGDYTF. The DNA for the CDR3 is TGTGCCAGCAGCTTAGTGCAGGGAGACTACACCTTC.

To note about this clone: This sample includes further DNA sequences coding for the same CDR3. J is TRBJ2-5 and V is TRBV7-2, with no clear D. Germline CDR1 is SGHTA and CDR2 is FQGNSA. The CDR3 has 13 residues. V dropped 2 bases and J dropped 2 bases, with 6 bases sitting between them. CDR3 DNA: TGTGCCAGCAGCTTAACACCGCAAGAGACCCAGTACTTC. Protein product: CASSLTPQETQYF.

The chain couples TRBV30 to TRBJ2-7; TRBD1 matches at 9 bases. V shed 2 bases, J shed 8 bases, and the junction held 4 bases outside the gene matches. The germline V gene encodes CDR1 GTSNPN and CDR2 SVGIG (reference sequence). This CDR3 is 12 amino acids long. Here the CDR3 DNA reads TGTGCCTGGAGTCCTGGACAGGGGAAGCAGTACTTC. Its translation is CAWSPGQGKQYF.

V gene TRBV29-1 combines with J gene TRBJ2-5, with a tentative D call TRBD2 (6 bases). V was shortened by 4 bases and J by 9 bases, with 15 bases between the two germline ends. The CDR3 contains 12 residues. Germline lookup yields CDR1 SQVTM and CDR2 ANQGSEA. As DNA, the CDR3 is TGCAGCGTTGTCCCCGGGGGTGCGCCCCAGTACTTC. It translates to CSVVPGGAPQYF.

The V gene is TRBV2, the J gene TRBJ1-2; no definite D call. Trimming removed 6 bases at V and 2 bases at J, with 7 bases between. This CDR3 has 12 residues. Germline V gene sequence: CDR1 SNHLY, CDR2 FYNNEI. CDR3 amino acids: CASREPNYGYTF. The DNA of the CDR3 is TGTGCCAGCAGGGAACCGAACTATGGCTACACCTTC.

The chain links TRBV21-1 to TRBJ1-2; the table's D gene call, TRBD1, was not cross checked with the DNA. TRBV21-1 corresponds to a pseudogene. The CDR3 is 13 amino acids. This CDR3 is CASSVHGQYGYTF. The CDR3, as DNA: TGTGCCAGCAGCGTTCACGGACAGTATGGCTACACCTTC.

The chain has TRBV30 and TRBJ1-2; D call uncertain. Germline V gene data show CDR1 as GTSNPN and CDR2 as SVGIG (reference sequence). CDR3 size: 13 residues. V was shortened by 5 bases and J by 1 base, with 11 bases between the two germline ends. Here the CDR3 reads CAWLRVLNYGYTF. DNA for the CDR3: TGTGCCTGGCTCAGAGTACTTAACTATGGCTACACCTTC.

The chain recombines TRBV6-4 with TRBJ2-2; 8 nucleotides line up with TRBD2. Germline lookup yields CDR1 MRHNA and CDR2 SNTAGT. The length of the CDR3 is 15 residues. Losses at the gene ends were 9 bases for V and 0 bases for J; bases not matched to a gene: 6. For the CDR3, the DNA is TGTGCCAGTGGGCCAGCGGGGGCGAACACCGGGGAGCTGTTTTTT. This gives the protein CASGPAGANTGELFF.